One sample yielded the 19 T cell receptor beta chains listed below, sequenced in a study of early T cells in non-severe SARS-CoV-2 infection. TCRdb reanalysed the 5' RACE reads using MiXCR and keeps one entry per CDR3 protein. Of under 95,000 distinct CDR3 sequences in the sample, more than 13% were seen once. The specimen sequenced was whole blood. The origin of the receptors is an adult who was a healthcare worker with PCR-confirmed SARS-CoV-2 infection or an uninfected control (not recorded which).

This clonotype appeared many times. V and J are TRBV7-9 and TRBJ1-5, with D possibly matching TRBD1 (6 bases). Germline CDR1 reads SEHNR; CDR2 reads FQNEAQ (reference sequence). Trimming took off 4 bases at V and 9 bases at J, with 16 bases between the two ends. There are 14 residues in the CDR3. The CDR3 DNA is TGTGCCAGCAGCTCTGGGGGCGCGGCGGGGCCCCAGCATTTT. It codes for CASSSGGAAGPQHF.

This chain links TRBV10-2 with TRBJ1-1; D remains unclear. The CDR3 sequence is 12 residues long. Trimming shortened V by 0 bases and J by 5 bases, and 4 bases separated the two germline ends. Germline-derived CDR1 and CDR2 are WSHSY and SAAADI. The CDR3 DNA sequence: TGCGCCAGCAGTGAGTCGAGGACTGAAGCTTTCTTT. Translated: CASSESRTEAFF.

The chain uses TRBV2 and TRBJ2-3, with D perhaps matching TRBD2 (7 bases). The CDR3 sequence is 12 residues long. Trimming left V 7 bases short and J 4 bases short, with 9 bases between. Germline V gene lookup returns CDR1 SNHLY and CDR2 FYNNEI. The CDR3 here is CASMRGPDTQYF. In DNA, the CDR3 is TGTGCCAGCATGCGGGGGCCAGATACGCAGTATTTT.

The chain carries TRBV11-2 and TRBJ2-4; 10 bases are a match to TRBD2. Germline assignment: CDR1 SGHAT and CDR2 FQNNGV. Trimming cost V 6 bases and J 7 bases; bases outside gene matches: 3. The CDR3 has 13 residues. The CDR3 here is CASRGAGGNIQYF. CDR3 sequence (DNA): TGTGCCAGCAGGGGAGCGGGAGGGAACATTCAGTACTTC. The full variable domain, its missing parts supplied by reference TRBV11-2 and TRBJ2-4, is EAGVAQSPRYKIIEKRQSVAFWCNPISGHATLYWYQQILGQGPKLLIQFQNNGVVDDSQLPKDRFSAERLKGVDSTLKIQPAKLEDSAVYLCASRGAGGNIQYFGAGTRLSVL.

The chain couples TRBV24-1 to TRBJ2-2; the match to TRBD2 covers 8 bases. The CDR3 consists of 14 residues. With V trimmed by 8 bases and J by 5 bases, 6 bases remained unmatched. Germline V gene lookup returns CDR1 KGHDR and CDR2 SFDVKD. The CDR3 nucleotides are TGTGCCACCACGAGCGGGAGCGAGACCGGGGAGCTGTTTTTT. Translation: CATTSGSETGELFF.

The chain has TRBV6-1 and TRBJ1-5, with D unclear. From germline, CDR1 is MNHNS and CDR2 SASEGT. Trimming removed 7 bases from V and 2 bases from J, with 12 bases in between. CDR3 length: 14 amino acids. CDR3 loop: CASIVGYGNQPQHF. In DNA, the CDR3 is TGTGCCAGCATTGTAGGTTACGGCAATCAGCCCCAGCATTTT.

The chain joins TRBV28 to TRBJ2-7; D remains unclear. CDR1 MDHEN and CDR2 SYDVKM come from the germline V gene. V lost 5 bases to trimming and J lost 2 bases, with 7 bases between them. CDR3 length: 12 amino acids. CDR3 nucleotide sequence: TGTGCCAGCAGTCCCGGCCCCTACGAGCAGTACTTC. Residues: CASSPGPYEQYF.

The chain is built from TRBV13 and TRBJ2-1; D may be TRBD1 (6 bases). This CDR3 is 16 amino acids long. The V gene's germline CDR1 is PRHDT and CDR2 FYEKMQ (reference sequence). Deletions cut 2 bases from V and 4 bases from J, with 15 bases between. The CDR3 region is CASSLPWEQGYNEQFF. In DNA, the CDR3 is TGTGCCAGCAGCTTACCTTGGGAACAGGGTTACAATGAGCAGTTCTTC.

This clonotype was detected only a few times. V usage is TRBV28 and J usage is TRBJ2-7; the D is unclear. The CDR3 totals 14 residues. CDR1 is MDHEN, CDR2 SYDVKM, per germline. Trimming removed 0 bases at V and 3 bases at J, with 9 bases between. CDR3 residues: CASSLWAANYEQYF. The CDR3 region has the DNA TGTGCCAGCAGTTTATGGGCAGCCAACTACGAGCAGTACTTC.

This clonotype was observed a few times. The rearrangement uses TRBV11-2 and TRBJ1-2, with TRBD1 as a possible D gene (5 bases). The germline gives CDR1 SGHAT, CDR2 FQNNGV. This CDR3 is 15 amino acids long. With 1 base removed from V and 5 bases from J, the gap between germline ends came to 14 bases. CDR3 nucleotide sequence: TGTGCCAGCAGCTTAGGCGGGGCCAGCACATATGGCTACACCTTC. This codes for CASSLGGASTYGYTF.

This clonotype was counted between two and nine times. The CDR3 sequence is CAISATGGNDEQFF. In DNA, the CDR3 is TGTGCCATCAGTGCCACAGGGGGCAACGATGAGCAGTTCTTC. The rearrangement links TRBV10-3 to TRBJ2-1, with TRBD1 identical over 9 bases. Germline V CDR1 and CDR2: ENHRY, SYGVKD. Trimming took 4 bases from V and 8 from J; bases not matched to a gene: 6. The CDR3 length is 14 residues.

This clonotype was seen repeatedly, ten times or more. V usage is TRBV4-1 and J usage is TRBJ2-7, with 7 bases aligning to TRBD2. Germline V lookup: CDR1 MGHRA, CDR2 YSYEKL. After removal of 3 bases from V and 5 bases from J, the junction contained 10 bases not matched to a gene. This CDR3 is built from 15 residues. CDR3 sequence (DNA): TGCGCCAGCAGCCAGCACGGGGGGTATTACGACGAGCAGTACTTC. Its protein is CASSQHGGYYDEQYF.

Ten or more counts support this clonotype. The CDR3 DNA sequence: TGCAGTGCTTCCCGACGGCACTACGAGCAGTACTTC. This translates into CSASRRHYEQYF. V gene TRBV20-1 combines with J gene TRBJ2-7; no clear D. The CDR3 sequence is 12 residues long. V lost 5 bases and J lost 3, with 11 bases in between. The V gene's germline CDR1 is DFQATT and CDR2 SNEGSKA (reference sequence).

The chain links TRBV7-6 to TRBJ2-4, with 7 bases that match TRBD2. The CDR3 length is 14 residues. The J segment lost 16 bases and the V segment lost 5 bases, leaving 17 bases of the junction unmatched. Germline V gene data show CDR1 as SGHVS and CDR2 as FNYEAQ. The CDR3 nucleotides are TGTGCCAGCAGCCTACGGACCCCCCTGGGGGGGAATTACTTC. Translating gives CASSLRTPLGGNYF. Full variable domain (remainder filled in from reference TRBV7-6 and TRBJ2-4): GAGVSQSPRYKVTKRGQDVALRCDPISGHVSLYWYRQALGQGPEFLTYFNYEAQQDKSGLPNDRFSAERPEGSISTLTIQRTEQRDSAMYRCASSLRTPLGGNYFGAGTRLSVL.

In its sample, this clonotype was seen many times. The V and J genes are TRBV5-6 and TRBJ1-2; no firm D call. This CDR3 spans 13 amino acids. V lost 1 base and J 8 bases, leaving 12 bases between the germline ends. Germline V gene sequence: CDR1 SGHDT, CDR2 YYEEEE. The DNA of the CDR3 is TGTGCCAGCAGCTTGAGGGCCTCCGAAGGCTACACCTTC. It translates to CASSLRASEGYTF.

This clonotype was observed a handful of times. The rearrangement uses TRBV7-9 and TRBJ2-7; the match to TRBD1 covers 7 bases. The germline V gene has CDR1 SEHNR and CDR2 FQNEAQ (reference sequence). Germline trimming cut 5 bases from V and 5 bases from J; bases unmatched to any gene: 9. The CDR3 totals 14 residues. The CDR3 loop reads CASSPTGWFHEQYF. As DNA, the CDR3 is TGTGCCAGCAGCCCGACAGGGTGGTTTCACGAGCAGTACTTC.

The CDR3 reads CASTIYLSGHRYEQYF. The DNA for the CDR3 is TGTGCCAGCACCATTTATCTATCGGGACACCGCTACGAGCAGTACTTC. The V gene is TRBV27, the J gene TRBJ2-7, with D tentatively TRBD1 (6 bases). Germline CDR1 is MNHEY and CDR2 is SMNVEV (reference sequence). The V end was cut by 7 bases, the J end by 3 bases, with 22 bases between. This CDR3 region has 16 residues.

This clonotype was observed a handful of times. The CDR3 reads CSAKGWEDTQYF. The CDR3 nucleotides are TGCAGTGCTAAAGGGTGGGAAGATACGCAGTATTTT. The rearrangement uses TRBV20-1 and TRBJ2-3; D is unclear. Germline CDR1 DFQATT, CDR2 SNEGSKA (reference sequence). The CDR3 is 12 amino acids. Trimming stripped 4 bases from V and 5 bases from J, with 10 bases between.

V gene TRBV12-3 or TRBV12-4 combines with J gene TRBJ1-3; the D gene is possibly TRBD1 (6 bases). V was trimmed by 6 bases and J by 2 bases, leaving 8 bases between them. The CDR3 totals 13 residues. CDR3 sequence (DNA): TGTGCCAGCAGCACAGGGACTGGAAACACCATATATTTT. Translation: CASSTGTGNTIYF.